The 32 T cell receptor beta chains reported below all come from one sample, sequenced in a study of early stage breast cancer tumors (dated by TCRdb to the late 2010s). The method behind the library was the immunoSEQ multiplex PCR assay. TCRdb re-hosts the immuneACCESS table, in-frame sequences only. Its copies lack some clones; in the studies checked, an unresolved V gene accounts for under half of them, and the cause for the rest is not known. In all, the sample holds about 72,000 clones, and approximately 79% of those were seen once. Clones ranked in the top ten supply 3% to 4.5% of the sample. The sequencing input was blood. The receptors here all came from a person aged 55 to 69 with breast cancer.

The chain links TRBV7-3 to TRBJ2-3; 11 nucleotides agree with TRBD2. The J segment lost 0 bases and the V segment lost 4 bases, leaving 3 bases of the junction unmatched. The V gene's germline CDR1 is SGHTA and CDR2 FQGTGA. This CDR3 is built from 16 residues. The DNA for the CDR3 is TGTGCCAGCAGCTCCCTAGCGGGGGGAAGCACAGATACGCAGTATTTT. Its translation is CASSSLAGGSTDTQYF.

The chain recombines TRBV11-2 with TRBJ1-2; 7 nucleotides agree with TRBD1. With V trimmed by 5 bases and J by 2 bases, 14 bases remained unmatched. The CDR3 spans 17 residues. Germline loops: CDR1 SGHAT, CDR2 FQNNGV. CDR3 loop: CASSDKQGRLLNYGYTF. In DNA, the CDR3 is TGTGCCAGCAGCGATAAACAGGGGCGACTCCTAAACTATGGCTACACCTTC.

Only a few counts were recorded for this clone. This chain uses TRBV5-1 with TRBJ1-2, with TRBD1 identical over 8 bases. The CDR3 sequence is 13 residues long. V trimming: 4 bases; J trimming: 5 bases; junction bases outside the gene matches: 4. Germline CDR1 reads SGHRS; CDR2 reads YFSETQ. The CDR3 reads CASSHGTGYGYTF. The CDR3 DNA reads TGCGCCAGCAGCCACGGGACAGGTTATGGCTACACCTTC.

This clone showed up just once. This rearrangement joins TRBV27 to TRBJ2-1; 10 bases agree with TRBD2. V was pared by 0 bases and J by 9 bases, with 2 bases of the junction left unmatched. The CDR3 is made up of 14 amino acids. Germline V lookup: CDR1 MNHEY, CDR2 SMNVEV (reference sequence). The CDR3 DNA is TGTGCCAGCAGTTTATCTAGCGGGGGGACTGAGCAGTTCTTC. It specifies CASSLSSGGTEQFF.

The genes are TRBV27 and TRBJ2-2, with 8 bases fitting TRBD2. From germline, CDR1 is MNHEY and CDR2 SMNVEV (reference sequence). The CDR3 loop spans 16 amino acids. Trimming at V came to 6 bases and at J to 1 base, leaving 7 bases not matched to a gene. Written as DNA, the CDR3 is TGTGCCAGCAGACGGCTAGCGGGTATGAACACCGGGGAGCTGTTTTTT. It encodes CASRRLAGMNTGELFF.

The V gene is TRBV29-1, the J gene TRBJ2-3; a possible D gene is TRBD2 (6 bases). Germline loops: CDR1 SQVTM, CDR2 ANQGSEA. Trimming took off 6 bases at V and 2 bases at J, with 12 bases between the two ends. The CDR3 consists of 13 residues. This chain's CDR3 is CSVGLKFTDTQYF. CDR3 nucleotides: TGCAGCGTGGGACTTAAGTTCACAGATACGCAGTATTTT.

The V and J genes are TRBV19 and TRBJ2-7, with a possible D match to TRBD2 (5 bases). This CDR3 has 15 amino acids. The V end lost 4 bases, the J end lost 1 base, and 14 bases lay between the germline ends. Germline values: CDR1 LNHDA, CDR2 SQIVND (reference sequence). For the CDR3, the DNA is TGTGCCAGTAGTACCGCGGACTCACTATCCTACGAGCAGTACTTC. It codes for CASSTADSLSYEQYF.

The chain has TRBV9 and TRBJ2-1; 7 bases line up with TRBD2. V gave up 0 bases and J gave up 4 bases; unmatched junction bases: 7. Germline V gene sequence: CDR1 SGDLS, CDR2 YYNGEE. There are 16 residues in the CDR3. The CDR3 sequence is CASSVETSWGYNEQFF. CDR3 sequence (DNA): TGTGCCAGCAGCGTAGAGACTAGCTGGGGGTACAATGAGCAGTTCTTC.

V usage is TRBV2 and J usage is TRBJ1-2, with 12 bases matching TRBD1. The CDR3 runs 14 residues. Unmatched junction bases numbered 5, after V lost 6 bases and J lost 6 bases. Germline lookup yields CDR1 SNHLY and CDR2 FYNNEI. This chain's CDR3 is CASSGTGGANGYTF. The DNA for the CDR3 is TGTGCCAGCAGCGGGACAGGGGGCGCTAATGGCTACACCTTC.

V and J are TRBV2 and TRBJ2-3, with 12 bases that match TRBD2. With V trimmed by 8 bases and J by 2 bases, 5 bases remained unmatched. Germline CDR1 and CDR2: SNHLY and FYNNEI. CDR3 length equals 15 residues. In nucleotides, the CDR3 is TGTGCCAGCGGAAGGACTAGCGGGAACACAGATACGCAGTATTTT. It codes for CASGRTSGNTDTQYF.

CDR3 sequence (DNA): TGTGCCAGCAGCTTAGGCCCTGGTTCACCCCTCCACTTT. It codes for CASSLGPGSPLHF. The chain employs TRBV13 and TRBJ1-6; D is unclear. The ends were cut back, 0 bases at V and 9 bases at J, with 6 bases in the middle. Germline lookup yields CDR1 PRHDT and CDR2 FYEKMQ (reference sequence). The CDR3 is made up of 13 amino acids. The full variable domain, in which reference TRBV13 and TRBJ1-6 provide the parts outside the CDR3, is AAGVIQSPRHLIKEKRETATLKCYPIPRHDTVYWYQQGPGQDPQFLISFYEKMQSDKGSIPDRFSAQQFSDYHSELNMSSLELGDSALYFCASSLGPGSPLHFGNGTRLTVT.

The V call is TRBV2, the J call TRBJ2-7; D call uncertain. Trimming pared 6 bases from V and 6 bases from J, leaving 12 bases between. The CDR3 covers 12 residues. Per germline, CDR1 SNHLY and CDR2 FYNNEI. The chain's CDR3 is CASRPPLGEQYF. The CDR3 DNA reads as TGTGCCAGCAGGCCCCCCTTAGGCGAGCAGTACTTC.

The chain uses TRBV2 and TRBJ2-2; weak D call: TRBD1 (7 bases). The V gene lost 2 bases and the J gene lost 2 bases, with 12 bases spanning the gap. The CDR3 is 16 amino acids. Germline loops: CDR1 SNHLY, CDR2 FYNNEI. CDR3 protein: CASSERQGGNTGELFF. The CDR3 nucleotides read TGTGCCAGCAGTGAACGGCAGGGGGGAAACACCGGGGAGCTGTTTTTT.

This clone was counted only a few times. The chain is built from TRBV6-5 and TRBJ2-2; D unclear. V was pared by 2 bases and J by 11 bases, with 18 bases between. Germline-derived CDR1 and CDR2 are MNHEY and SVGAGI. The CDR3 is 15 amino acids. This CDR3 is CASSYSVQQNRELFF. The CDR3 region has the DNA TGTGCCAGCAGTTACAGCGTTCAGCAAAACAGAGAGCTGTTTTTT.

CDR3 in DNA: TGTGCCAGCAACGTTTTACGGGGAGAGACCCAGTACTTC. Its translation: CASNVLRGETQYF. The J gene is TRBJ2-5, the V gene TRBV5-4, with TRBD2 as a possible D gene (5 bases). Looked up from germline, CDR1 is SGHNT and CDR2 is YYREEE (reference sequence). This CDR3 region has 13 residues. Trimming took 6 bases from V and 4 from J, leaving 13 bases between them.

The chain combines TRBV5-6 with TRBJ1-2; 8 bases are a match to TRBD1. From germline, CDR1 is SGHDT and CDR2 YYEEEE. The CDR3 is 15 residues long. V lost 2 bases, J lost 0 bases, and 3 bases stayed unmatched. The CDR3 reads CASSFGQGSNYGYTF. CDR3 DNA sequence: TGTGCCAGCAGCTTCGGACAGGGCTCTAACTATGGCTACACCTTC.

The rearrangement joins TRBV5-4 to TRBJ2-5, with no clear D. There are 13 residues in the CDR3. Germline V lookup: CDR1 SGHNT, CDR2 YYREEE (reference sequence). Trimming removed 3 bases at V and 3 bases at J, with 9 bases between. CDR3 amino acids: CASSSNNEETQYF. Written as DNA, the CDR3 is TGTGCCAGCAGCTCCAATAATGAAGAGACCCAGTACTTC.

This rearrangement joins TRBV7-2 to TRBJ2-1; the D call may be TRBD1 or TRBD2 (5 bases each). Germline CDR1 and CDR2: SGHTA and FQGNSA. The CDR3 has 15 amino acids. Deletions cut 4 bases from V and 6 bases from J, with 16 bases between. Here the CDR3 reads CASSSRVGTVNEQFF. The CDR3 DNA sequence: TGTGCCAGCAGCTCTAGAGTAGGGACGGTCAATGAGCAGTTCTTC. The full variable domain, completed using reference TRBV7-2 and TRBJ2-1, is GAGVSQSPSNKVTEKGKDVELRCDPISGHTALYWYRQSLGQGLEFLIYFQGNSAPDKSGLPSDRFSAERTGGSVSTLTIQRTQQEDSAVYLCASSSRVGTVNEQFFGPGTRLTVL.

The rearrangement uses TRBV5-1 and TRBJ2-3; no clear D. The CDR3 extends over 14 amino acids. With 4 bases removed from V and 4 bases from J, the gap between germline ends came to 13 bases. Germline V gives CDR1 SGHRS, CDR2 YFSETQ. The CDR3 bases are TGCGCCAGCAGCCTTGAAGTAGCTGCAGATACGCAGTATTTT. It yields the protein CASSLEVAADTQYF.

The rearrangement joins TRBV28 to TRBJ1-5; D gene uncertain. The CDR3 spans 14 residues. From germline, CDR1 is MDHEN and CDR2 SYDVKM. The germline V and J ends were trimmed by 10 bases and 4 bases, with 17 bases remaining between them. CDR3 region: CATRKPGGNQPQHF. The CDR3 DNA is TGTGCCACCCGGAAACCAGGCGGTAATCAGCCCCAGCATTTT.

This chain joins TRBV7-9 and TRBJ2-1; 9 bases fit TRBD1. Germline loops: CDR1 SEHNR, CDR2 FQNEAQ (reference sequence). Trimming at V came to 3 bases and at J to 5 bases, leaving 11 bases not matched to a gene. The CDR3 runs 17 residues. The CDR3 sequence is CASSFLPGTGIDNEQFF. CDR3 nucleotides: TGTGCCAGCAGCTTTTTACCCGGGACAGGGATTGACAATGAGCAGTTCTTC.

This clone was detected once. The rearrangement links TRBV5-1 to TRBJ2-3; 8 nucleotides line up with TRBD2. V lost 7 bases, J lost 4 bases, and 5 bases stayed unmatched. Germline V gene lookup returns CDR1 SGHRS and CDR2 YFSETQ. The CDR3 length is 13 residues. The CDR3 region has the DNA TGCGCCAGCGGGACGGGGGGGCCAGATACGCAGTATTTT. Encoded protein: CASGTGGPDTQYF.

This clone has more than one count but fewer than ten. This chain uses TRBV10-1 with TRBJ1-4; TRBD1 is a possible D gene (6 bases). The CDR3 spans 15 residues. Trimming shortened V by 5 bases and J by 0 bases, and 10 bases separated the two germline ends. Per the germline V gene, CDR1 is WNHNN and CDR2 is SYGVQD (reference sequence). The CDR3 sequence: CASSPGEATNEKLFF. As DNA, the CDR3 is TGCGCCAGCAGTCCAGGGGAGGCAACTAATGAAAAACTGTTTTTT.

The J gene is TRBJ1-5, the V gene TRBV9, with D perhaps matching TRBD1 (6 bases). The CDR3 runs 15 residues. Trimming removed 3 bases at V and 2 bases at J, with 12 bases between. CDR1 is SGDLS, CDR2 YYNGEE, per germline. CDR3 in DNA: TGTGCCAGCAGCGAAGAGGGGGATGGCAATCAGCCCCAGCATTTT. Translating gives CASSEEGDGNQPQHF.

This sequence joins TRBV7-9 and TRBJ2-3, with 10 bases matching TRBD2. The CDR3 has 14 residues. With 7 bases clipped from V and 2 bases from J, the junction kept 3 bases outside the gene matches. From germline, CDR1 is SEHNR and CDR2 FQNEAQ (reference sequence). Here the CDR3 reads CASTLAGATDTQYF. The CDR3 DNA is TGTGCCAGCACCCTAGCGGGGGCCACAGATACGCAGTATTTT.

The CDR3 DNA reads TGCGCCAGCAGCTTCGAAGGTCAAAACACCATATATTTT. Its translation is CASSFEGQNTIYF. The chain has TRBV5-1 and TRBJ1-3, with D unresolved. The length of the CDR3 is 13 residues. The germline V gene encodes CDR1 SGHRS and CDR2 YFSETQ. V was pared by 2 bases and J by 6 bases, with 9 bases between. The whole variable domain, filled in from reference TRBV5-1 and TRBJ1-3, reads KAGVTQTPRYLIKTRGQQVTLSCSPISGHRSVSWYQQTPGQGLQFLFEYFSETQRNKGNFPGRFSGRQFSNSRSEMNVSTLELGDSALYLCASSFEGQNTIYFGEGSWLTVV.

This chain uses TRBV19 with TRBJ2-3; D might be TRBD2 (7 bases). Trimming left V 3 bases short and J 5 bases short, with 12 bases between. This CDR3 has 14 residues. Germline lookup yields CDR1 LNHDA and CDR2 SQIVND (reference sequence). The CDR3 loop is CASSIPGGRDTQYF. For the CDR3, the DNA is TGTGCCAGTAGTATCCCCGGGGGGCGAGATACGCAGTATTTT.

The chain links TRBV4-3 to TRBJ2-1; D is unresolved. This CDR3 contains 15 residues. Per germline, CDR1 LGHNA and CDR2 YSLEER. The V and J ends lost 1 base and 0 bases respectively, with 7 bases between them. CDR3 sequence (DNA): TGCGCCAGCAGCCAAGTGTTTGGCTCCTACAATGAGCAGTTCTTC. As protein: CASSQVFGSYNEQFF.

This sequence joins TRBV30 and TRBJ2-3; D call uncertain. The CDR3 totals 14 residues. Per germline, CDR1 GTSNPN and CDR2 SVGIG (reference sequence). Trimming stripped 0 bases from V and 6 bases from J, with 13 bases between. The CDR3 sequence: CAWSVTNGLDTQYF. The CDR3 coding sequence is TGTGCCTGGAGTGTAACTAACGGTCTGGATACGCAGTATTTT. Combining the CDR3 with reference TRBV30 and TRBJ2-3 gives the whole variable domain SQTIHQWPATLVQPVGSPLSLECTVEGTSNPNLYWYRQAAGRGLQLLFYSVGIGQISSEVPQNLSASRPQDRQFILSSKKLLLSDSGFYLCAWSVTNGLDTQYFGPGTRLTVL.

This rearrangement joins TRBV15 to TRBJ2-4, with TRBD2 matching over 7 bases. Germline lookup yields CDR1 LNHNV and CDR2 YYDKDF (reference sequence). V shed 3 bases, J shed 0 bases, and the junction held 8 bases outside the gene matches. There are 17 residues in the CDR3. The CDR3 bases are TGTGCCACCAGCAGTGGGGGGGGAGCCTTAGCCAAAAACATTCAGTACTTC. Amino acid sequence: CATSSGGGALAKNIQYF.

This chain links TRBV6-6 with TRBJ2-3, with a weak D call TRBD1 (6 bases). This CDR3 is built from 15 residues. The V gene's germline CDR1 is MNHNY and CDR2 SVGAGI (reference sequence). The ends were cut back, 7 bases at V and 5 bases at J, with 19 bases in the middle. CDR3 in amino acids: CASINRWGRGDTQYF. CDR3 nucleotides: TGTGCCAGCATAAACCGGTGGGGGCGAGGAGATACGCAGTATTTT.

This CDR3 is CASSPTYNEQFF. The CDR3, as DNA: TGTGCCAGCAGTCCAACCTACAATGAGCAGTTCTTC. This rearrangement joins TRBV5-4 to TRBJ2-1; D is uncertain. This CDR3 is 12 amino acids long. Trimming took 5 bases from V and 2 from J, leaving 5 bases between them. CDR1 SGHNT and CDR2 YYREEE come from the germline V gene (reference sequence).